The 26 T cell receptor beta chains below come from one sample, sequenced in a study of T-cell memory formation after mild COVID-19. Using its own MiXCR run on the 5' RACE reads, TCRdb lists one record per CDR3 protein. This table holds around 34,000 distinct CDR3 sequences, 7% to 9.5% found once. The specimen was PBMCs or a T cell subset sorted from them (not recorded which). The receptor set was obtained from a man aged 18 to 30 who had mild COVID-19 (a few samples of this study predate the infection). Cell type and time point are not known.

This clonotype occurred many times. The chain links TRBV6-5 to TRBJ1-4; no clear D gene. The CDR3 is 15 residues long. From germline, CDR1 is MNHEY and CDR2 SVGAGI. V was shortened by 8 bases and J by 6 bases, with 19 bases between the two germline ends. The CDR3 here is CASGTRRVKHEKLFF. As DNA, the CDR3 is TGTGCCAGCGGAACTCGCCGGGTCAAGCATGAAAAACTGTTTTTT.

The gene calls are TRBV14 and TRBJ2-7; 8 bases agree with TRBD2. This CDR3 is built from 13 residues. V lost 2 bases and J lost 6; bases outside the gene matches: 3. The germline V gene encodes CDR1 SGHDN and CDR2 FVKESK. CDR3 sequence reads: CASSQFSGGEQYF. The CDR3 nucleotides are TGTGCCAGCAGCCAATTCAGCGGGGGCGAGCAGTACTTC.

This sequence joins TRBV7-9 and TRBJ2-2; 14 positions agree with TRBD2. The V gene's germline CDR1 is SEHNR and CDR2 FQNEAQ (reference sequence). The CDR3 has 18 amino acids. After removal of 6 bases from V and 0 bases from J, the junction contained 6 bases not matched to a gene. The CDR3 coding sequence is TGTGCCAGCAGGCCGGGACTAGCGGGAGCCGCGAACACCGGGGAGCTGTTTTTT. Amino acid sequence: CASRPGLAGAANTGELFF.

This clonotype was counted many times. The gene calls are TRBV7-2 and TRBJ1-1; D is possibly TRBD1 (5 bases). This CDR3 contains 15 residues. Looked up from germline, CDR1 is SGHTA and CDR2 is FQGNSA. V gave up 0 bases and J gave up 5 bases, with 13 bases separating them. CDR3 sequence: CASSLAGTTWTEAFF. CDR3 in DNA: TGTGCCAGCAGCTTAGCGGGGACGACTTGGACTGAAGCTTTCTTT.

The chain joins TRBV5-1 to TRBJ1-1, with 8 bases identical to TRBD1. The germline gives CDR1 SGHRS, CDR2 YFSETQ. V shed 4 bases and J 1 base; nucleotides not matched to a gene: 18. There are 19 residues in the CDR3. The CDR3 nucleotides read TGCGCCAGCAGCGGGGGGTCAGGGGGCCGTTTTTTTAGGAACACTGAAGCTTTCTTT. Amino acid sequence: CASSGGSGGRFFRNTEAFF. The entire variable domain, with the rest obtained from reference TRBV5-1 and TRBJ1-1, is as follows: KAGVTQTPRYLIKTRGQQVTLSCSPISGHRSVSWYQQTPGQGLQFLFEYFSETQRNKGNFPGRFSGRQFSNSRSEMNVSTLELGDSALYLCASSGGSGGRFFRNTEAFFGQGTRLTVV.

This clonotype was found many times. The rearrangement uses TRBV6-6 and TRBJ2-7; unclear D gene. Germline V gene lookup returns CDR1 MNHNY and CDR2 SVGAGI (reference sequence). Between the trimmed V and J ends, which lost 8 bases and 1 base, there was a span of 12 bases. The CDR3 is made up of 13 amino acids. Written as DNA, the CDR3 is TGTGCCAGCGGAAGACCCAGGTCCTACGAGCAGTACTTC. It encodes CASGRPRSYEQYF.

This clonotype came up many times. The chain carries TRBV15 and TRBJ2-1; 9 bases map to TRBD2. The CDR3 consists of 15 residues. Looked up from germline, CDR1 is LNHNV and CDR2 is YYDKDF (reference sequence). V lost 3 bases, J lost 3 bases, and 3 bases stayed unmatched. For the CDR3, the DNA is TGTGCCACCAGCAGGCTAGCGGGGAGCTACAATGAGCAGTTCTTC. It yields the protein CATSRLAGSYNEQFF.

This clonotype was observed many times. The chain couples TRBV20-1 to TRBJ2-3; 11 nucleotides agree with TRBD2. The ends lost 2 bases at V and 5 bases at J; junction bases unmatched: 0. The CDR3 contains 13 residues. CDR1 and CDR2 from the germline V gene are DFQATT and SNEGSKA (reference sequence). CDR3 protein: CSARLAGGDTQYF. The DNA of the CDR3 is TGCAGTGCTAGACTAGCGGGGGGAGATACGCAGTATTTT.

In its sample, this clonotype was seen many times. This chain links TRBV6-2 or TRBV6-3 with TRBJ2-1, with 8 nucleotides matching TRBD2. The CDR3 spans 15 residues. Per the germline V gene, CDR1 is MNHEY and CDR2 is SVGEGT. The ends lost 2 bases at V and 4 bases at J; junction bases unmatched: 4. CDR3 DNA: TGTGCCAGCAGTTACGATAGCGGGGCATACAATGAGCAGTTCTTC. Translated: CASSYDSGAYNEQFF.

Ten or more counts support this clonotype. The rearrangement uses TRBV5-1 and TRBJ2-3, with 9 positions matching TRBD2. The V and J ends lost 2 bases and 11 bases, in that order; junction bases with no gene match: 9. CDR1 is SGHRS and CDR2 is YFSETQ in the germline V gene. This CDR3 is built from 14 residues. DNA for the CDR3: TGCGCCAGCAGCTTTGCGGGGGGGCCAGTTAAGCAGTATTTT. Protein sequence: CASSFAGGPVKQYF.

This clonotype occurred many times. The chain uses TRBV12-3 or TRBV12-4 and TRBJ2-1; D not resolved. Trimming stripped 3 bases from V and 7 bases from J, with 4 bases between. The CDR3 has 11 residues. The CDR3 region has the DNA TGTGCCAGCAGTTTGCGGAATGAGCAGTTCTTC. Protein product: CASSLRNEQFF.

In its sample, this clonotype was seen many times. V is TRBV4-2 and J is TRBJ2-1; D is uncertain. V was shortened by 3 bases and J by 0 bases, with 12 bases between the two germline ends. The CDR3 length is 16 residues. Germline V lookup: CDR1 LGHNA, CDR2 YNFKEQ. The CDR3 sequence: CASSQVDSRSYNEQFF. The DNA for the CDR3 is TGTGCCAGCAGCCAGGTCGACTCCCGCTCCTACAATGAGCAGTTCTTC.

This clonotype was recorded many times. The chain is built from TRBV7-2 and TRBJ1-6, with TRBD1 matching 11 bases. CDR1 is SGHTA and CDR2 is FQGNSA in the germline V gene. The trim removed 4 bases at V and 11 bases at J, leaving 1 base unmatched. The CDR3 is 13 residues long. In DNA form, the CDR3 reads TGTGCCAGCAGCTGGGGACAGGGGGCACCCCTCCACTTT. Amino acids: CASSWGQGAPLHF.

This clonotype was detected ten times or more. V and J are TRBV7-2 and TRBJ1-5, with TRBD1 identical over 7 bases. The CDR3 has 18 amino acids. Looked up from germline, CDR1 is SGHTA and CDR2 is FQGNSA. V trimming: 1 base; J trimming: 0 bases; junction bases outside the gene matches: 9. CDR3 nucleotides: TGTGCCAGCAGCTTAGGGGGCGGACAGGCCTATAGCAATCAGCCCCAGCATTTT. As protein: CASSLGGGQAYSNQPQHF.

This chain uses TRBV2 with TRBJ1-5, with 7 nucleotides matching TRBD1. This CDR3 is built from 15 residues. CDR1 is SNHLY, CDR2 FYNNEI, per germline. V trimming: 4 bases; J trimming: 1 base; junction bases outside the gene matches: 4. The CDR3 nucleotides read TGTGCCAGCAGTGCGCAGGGGGGCAGCAATCAGCCCCAGCATTTT. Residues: CASSAQGGSNQPQHF.

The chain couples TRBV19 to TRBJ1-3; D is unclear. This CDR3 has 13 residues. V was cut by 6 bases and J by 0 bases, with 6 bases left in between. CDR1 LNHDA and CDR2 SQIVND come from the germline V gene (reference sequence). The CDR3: CASSVGSGNTIYF. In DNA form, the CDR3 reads TGTGCCAGTAGCGTTGGCTCTGGAAACACCATATATTTT. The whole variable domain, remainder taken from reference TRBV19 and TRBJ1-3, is DGGITQSPKYLFRKEGQNVTLSCEQNLNHDAMYWYRQDPGQGLRLIYYSQIVNDFQKGDIAEGYSVSREKKESFPLTVTSAQKNPTAFYLCASSVGSGNTIYFGEGSWLTVV.

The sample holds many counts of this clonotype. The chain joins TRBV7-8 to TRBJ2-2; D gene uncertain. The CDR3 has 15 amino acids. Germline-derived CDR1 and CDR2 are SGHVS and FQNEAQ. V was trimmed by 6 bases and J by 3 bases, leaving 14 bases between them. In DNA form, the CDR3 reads TGTGCCAGCAGTTCCACCCGAGGATACACCGGGGAGCTGTTTTTT. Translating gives CASSSTRGYTGELFF.

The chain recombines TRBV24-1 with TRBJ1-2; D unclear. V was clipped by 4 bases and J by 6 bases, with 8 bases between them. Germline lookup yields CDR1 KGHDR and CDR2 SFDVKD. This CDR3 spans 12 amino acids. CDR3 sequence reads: CATSESRHGYTF. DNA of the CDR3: TGTGCCACCAGTGAGTCTCGACATGGCTACACCTTC.

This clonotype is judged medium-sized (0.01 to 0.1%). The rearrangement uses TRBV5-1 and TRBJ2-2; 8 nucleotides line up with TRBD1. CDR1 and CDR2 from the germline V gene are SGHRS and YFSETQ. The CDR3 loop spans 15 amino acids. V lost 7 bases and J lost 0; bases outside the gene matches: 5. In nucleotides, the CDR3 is TGCGCCAGCCGCCGGACAGGGACGAACACCGGGGAGCTGTTTTTT. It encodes CASRRTGTNTGELFF.

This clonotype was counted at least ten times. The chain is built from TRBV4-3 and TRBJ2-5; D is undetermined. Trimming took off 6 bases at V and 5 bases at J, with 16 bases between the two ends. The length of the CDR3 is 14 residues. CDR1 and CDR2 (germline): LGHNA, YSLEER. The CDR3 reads CASSKGVFQETQYF. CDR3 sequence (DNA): TGCGCCAGCAGTAAGGGTGTTTTTCAGGAGACCCAGTACTTC.

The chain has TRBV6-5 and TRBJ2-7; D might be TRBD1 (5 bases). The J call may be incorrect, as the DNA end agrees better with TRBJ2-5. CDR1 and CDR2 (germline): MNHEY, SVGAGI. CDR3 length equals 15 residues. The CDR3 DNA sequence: TGTGCCAGCAGTTACAACAGGAACCAACAAGAGACCCAGTACTTC. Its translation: CASSYNRNQQETQYF.

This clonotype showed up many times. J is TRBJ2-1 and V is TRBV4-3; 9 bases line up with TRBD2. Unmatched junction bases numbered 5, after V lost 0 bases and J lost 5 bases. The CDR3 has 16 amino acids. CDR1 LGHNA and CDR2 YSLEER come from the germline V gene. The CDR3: CASSQDRAGGHNEQFF. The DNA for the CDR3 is TGCGCCAGCAGCCAAGATAGGGCGGGGGGGCACAATGAGCAGTTCTTC.

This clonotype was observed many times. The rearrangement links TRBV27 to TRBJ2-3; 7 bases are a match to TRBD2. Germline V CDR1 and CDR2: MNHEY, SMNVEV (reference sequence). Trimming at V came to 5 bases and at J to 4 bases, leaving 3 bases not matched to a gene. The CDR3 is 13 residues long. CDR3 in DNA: TGTGCCAGCAGTCTCACTAGCGCAGATACGCAGTATTTT. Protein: CASSLTSADTQYF.

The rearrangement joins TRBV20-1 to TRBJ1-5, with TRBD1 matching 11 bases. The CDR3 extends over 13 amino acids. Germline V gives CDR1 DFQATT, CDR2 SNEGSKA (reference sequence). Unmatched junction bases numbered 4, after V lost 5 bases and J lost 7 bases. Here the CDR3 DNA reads TGCAGTGCTTACGGGACAGGGGGGCAGCCCCAGCATTTT. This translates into CSAYGTGGQPQHF.

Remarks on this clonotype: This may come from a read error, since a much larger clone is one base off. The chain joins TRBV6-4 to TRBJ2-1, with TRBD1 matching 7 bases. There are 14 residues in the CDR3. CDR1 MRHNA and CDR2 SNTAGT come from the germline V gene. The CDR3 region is CDSSDSPGGNEQFF. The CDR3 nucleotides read TGTGACAGCAGTGACTCCCCAGGGGGCAATGAGCAGTTCTTC.

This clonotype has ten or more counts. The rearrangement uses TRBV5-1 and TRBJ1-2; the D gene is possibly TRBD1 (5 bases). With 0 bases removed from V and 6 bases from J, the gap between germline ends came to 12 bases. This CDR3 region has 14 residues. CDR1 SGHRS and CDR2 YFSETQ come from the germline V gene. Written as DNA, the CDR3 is TGCGCCAGCAGCTTGGGGGGGGAGGGCCATGGCTACACCTTC. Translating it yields CASSLGGEGHGYTF.